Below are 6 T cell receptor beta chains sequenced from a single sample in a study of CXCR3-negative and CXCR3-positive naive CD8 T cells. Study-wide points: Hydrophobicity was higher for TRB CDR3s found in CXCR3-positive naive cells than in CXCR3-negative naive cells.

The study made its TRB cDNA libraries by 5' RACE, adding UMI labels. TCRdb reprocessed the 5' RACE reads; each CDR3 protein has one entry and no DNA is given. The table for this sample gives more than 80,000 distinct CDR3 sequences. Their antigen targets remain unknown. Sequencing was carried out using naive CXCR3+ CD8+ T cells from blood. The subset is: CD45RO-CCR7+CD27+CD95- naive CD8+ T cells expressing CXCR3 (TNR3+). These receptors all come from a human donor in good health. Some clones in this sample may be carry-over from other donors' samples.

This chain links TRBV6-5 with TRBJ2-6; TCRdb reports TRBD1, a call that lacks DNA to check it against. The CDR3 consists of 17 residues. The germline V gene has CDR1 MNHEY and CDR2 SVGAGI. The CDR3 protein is CASSYVEGASGANVLTF.

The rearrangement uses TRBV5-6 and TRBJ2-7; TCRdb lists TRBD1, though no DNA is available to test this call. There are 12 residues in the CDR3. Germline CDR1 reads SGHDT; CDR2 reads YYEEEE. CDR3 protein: CASSLGTGEQYF.

Here the CDR3 reads CSVKGGASYEQYF. This chain links TRBV29-1 with TRBJ2-7; the D gene TCRdb calls, TRBD2, cannot be checked with no DNA. This CDR3 contains 13 residues. The germline V gene encodes CDR1 SQVTM and CDR2 ANQGSEA.

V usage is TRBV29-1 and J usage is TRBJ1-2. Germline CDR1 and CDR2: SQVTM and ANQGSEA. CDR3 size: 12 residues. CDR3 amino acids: CSVEGQGYGYTF.

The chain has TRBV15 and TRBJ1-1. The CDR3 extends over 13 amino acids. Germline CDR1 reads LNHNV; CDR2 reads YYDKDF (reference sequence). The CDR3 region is CATSRGANTEAFF.

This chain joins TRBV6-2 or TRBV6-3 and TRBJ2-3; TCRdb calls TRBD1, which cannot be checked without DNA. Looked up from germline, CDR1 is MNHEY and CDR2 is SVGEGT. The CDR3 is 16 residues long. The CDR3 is CASSYLPRGPTDTQYF.